The 26 T cell receptor beta chains in this list originate from one sample, sequenced in a study of shared clonotypes between healthy human individuals. The method was immunoSEQ multiplex PCR; TCRdb's version includes in-frame clones alone and lacks a portion of them. Among about 490,000 clones listed, around 80% were seen once. Sequenced input: PBMCs. The source is a middle-aged woman in good health. Some clones in this sample may be carry-over from other donors' samples.

On this clone: This sample also contains other DNA sequences that code for the same CDR3. V is TRBV5-1 and J is TRBJ2-2; D call uncertain. The CDR3 is 14 amino acids. Between the trimmed V and J ends, which lost 0 bases and 2 bases, there was a span of 5 bases. The germline V gene has CDR1 SGHRS and CDR2 YFSETQ. CDR3 bases: TGCGCCAGCAGCTTGGGTCAAAACACCGGGGAGCTGTTTTTT. This gives the protein CASSLGQNTGELFF.

Of note for this clone: A far larger clone is a single base away, which makes a read error likely. The rearrangement joins TRBV7-8 to TRBJ1-5; D tentatively fits TRBD1 or TRBD2 (6 bases each). The DNA end is a closer match to TRBJ2-3, so the J assignment may be wrong. The CDR3 contains 16 residues. Germline lookup yields CDR1 SGHVS and CDR2 FQNEAQ. CDR3 sequence reads: CASSLGGGRDNQPQYF. In nucleotides, the CDR3 is TGTGCCAGCAGCTTAGGTGGAGGGCGGGACAATCAGCCCCAGTATTTT.

This chain connects TRBV5-1 to TRBJ2-5, with 13 nucleotides matching TRBD2. This CDR3 contains 14 residues. V was pared by 4 bases and J by 5 bases, with 2 bases of the junction left unmatched. From germline, CDR1 is SGHRS and CDR2 YFSETQ. CDR3 loop: CASSETSGRETQYF. In DNA, the CDR3 is TGCGCCAGCAGCGAGACTAGCGGGAGGGAGACCCAGTACTTC.

The chain is built from TRBV28 and TRBJ1-4; TRBD1 might be the D (5 bases). V was pared by 4 bases and J by 6 bases, with 9 bases between. Germline V gives CDR1 MDHEN, CDR2 SYDVKM. This CDR3 comprises 13 residues. The CDR3 loop is CASSSGDDEKLFF. The CDR3 DNA is TGTGCCAGCAGTTCGGGGGATGATGAAAAACTGTTTTTT.

The chain recombines TRBV10-3 with TRBJ1-1; TRBD1 aligns across 9 bases. The junction had 9 bases not matched to a gene; V was cut back by 10 bases and J by 0 bases. This CDR3 has 15 amino acids. Per the germline V gene, CDR1 is ENHRY and CDR2 is SYGVKD. CDR3 region: CASRDRASMNTEAFF. The CDR3 nucleotides are TGTGCCAGCCGGGACAGGGCCTCAATGAACACTGAAGCTTTCTTT.

This clone was counted a single time. This chain links TRBV27 with TRBJ2-7; a weak D match, TRBD1 (6 bases). The length of the CDR3 is 13 residues. Trimming took off 5 bases at V and 10 bases at J, with 18 bases between the two ends. Germline CDR1 and CDR2: MNHEY and SMNVEV (reference sequence). CDR3 sequence (DNA): TGTGCCAGCAGTCCCTGGGACACAGGTGGTCAGTACTTC. Translation gives CASSPWDTGGQYF.

V is TRBV7-9 and J is TRBJ2-5, with TRBD2 matching over 8 bases. The length of the CDR3 is 17 residues. V dropped 2 bases and J dropped 2; count of bases not matched to a gene: 10. The V gene's germline CDR1 is SEHNR and CDR2 FQNEAQ (reference sequence). CDR3 coding DNA: TGTGCCAGCAGCTTATCGAGACTAGCGTCGAAACAAGAGACCCAGTACTTC. Protein product: CASSLSRLASKQETQYF. Combining the CDR3 with reference TRBV7-9 and TRBJ2-5 gives the whole variable domain DTGVSQNPRHKITKRGQNVTFRCDPISEHNRLYWYRQTLGQGPEFLTYFQNEAQLEKSRLLSDRFSAERPKGSFSTLEIQRTEQGDSAMYLCASSLSRLASKQETQYFGPGTRLLVL.

Only a few counts were recorded for this clone. V gene TRBV28 combines with J gene TRBJ2-2; D unclear. Looked up from germline, CDR1 is MDHEN and CDR2 is SYDVKM. The CDR3 runs to 14 residues. The ends were cut back, 10 bases at V and 1 base at J, with 13 bases in the middle. CDR3 loop: CATTTGLNTGELFF. In nucleotides, the CDR3 is TGTGCCACCACAACCGGCCTGAACACCGGGGAGCTGTTTTTT.

The chain joins TRBV29-1 to TRBJ2-3, with D perhaps TRBD1 (6 bases). This CDR3 comprises 16 residues. V dropped 3 bases and J dropped 2 bases, with 18 bases sitting between them. The germline V gene encodes CDR1 SQVTM and CDR2 ANQGSEA. The DNA for the CDR3 is TGCAGCGTTGATAGACCCGGCAGGGGTAACACAGATACGCAGTATTTT. It encodes CSVDRPGRGNTDTQYF.

The V gene is TRBV4-2, the J gene TRBJ2-7; 9 bases map to TRBD1. The CDR3 consists of 15 residues. Germline V gene sequence: CDR1 LGHNA, CDR2 YNFKEQ. V lost 3 bases, J lost 4 bases, and 7 bases stayed unmatched. CDR3: CASSQVGTGMYEQYF. DNA for the CDR3: TGTGCCAGCAGCCAGGTCGGGACAGGGATGTACGAGCAGTACTTC.

Remarks on this clone: Compared with germline, one end of the junction differs, possibly owing to a read error. The chain joins TRBV2 to TRBJ1-5; D is undetermined. Germline CDR1 and CDR2: SNHLY and FYNNEI. The CDR3 has 13 residues. The CDR3 coding sequence is TGTGCCAGCAGTGAAATTAGCATTCAGCCCCAGCATTTT. Its protein is CASSEISIQPQHF.

This clone appeared a single time. The chain uses TRBV5-1 and TRBJ2-1; TRBD2 matches at 9 bases. The ends lost 1 base at V and 10 bases at J; junction bases unmatched: 9. The CDR3 sequence is 15 residues long. CDR1 SGHRS and CDR2 YFSETQ come from the germline V gene. This CDR3 reads CASSLFAGGPEEQFF. The CDR3, as DNA: TGCGCCAGCAGCTTGTTTGCGGGAGGGCCAGAAGAGCAGTTCTTC.

The CDR3 nucleotides are TGTGCCAGCAGCATGGACAGCTACGAGCAGTACTTC. The encoded protein is CASSMDSYEQYF. The V call is TRBV28, the J call TRBJ2-7; a weak D match, TRBD1 (6 bases). The CDR3 spans 12 residues. Trimming shortened V by 6 bases and J by 3 bases, and 9 bases separated the two germline ends. CDR1 and CDR2 from the germline V gene are MDHEN and SYDVKM.

The chain couples TRBV4-1 to TRBJ1-6; D is unclear. With 1 base removed from V and 7 bases from J, the gap between germline ends came to 5 bases. The germline V gene has CDR1 MGHRA and CDR2 YSYEKL. The CDR3 is made up of 13 amino acids. The CDR3 is CASSQVPNSPLHF. CDR3 sequence (DNA): TGCGCCAGCAGCCAAGTTCCAAATTCACCCCTCCACTTT.

In DNA form, the CDR3 reads TGCGCCAGCAGCCAGAAGGACAGTGCAACTAATGAAAAACTGTTTTTT. This codes for CASSQKDSATNEKLFF. The rearrangement uses TRBV4-1 and TRBJ1-4; D is possibly TRBD1 (6 bases). Germline-derived CDR1 and CDR2 are MGHRA and YSYEKL. The CDR3 loop spans 16 amino acids. V dropped 3 bases and J dropped 0 bases, with 11 bases sitting between them.

The V gene is TRBV30, the J gene TRBJ2-5, with 7 nucleotides matching TRBD1. The J call may be wrong; the DNA end is better matched by TRBJ2-7. Germline CDR1 reads GTSNPN; CDR2 reads SVGIG (reference sequence). This CDR3 contains 12 residues. The CDR3 DNA sequence: TGTGCCGGCACAGGGGCCCTCTACGAGCAGTACTTC. Residues: CAGTGALYEQYF.

The chain is built from TRBV4-1 and TRBJ1-1; no firm D call. This CDR3 is 18 amino acids long. Germline V CDR1 and CDR2: MGHRA, YSYEKL. V lost 5 bases and J lost 0, with 22 bases in between. For the CDR3, the DNA is TGCGCCAGCAGCGAAACTGGAGGTCTACGGGGAATGAACACTGAAGCTTTCTTT. It translates to CASSETGGLRGMNTEAFF.

J is TRBJ2-7 and V is TRBV5-6; D uncertain. Germline-derived CDR1 and CDR2 are SGHDT and YYEEEE. The CDR3 covers 12 residues. Trimming removed 0 bases at V and 6 bases at J, with 7 bases between. The CDR3 bases are TGTGCCAGCAGCTTGGTAGGTGGCGAGCAGTACTTC. Protein product: CASSLVGGEQYF.

The V gene is TRBV4-2, the J gene TRBJ1-4; D possibly corresponds to TRBD1 (5 bases). This CDR3 has 15 residues. V shed 0 bases and J shed 12 bases, with 17 bases lying between them. Per germline, CDR1 LGHNA and CDR2 YNFKEQ. Here the CDR3 reads CASSQDTGETTELFF. The CDR3 region has the DNA TGTGCCAGCAGCCAAGATACGGGGGAAACGACGGAACTGTTTTTT.

The chain carries TRBV7-6 and TRBJ2-7, with D unresolved. V was cut by 8 bases and J by 11 bases, with 19 bases left in between. CDR3 length equals 12 residues. From germline, CDR1 is SGHVS and CDR2 FNYEAQ. This CDR3 is CASANTGQGKYF. DNA for the CDR3: TGTGCCAGCGCCAATACCGGGCAAGGAAAGTACTTC.

The chain uses TRBV4-1 and TRBJ2-1; TRBD2 aligns across 13 bases. Trimming removed 3 bases from V and 4 bases from J; junction bases left unmatched: 9. There are 18 residues in the CDR3. Germline lookup yields CDR1 MGHRA and CDR2 YSYEKL. CDR3 sequence reads: CASSHPGLAGRTYNEQFF. CDR3 DNA sequence: TGCGCCAGCAGCCATCCGGGACTAGCGGGAAGAACGTACAATGAGCAGTTCTTC.

The chain links TRBV9 to TRBJ2-3; D gene uncertain. This CDR3 contains 16 residues. The germline gives CDR1 SGDLS, CDR2 YYNGEE. V lost 2 bases and J lost 2, with 15 bases in between. The CDR3 spells CASSVQKINPTDTQYF. The DNA of the CDR3 is TGTGCCAGCAGCGTCCAGAAGATAAACCCCACAGATACGCAGTATTTT.

Of note for this clone: Other DNA sequences of this sample code for an identical CDR3. The chain couples TRBV6-5 to TRBJ1-5; D unclear. CDR1 is MNHEY, CDR2 SVGAGI, per germline. The CDR3 is 14 amino acids. V was cut by 4 bases and J by 3 bases, with 10 bases left in between. The CDR3 DNA reads TGTGCCAGCAGTTCCCGTGGGCTCAATCAGCCCCAGCATTTT. Translating gives CASSSRGLNQPQHF.

Turning to this clone: Germline is not matched at one junction end, which may reflect a read error. Other nucleotide sequences from this sample produce the same CDR3. Here the CDR3 reads CARSLPGLYGYTF. The CDR3 nucleotides are TGTGCTAGAAGCTTGCCAGGACTCTATGGCTACACCTTC. This chain uses TRBV5-3 with TRBJ1-2; D uncertain. TRBV5-3 is annotated as an ORF whose role is uncertain. This CDR3 comprises 13 residues.

V usage is TRBV27 and J usage is TRBJ2-7; D possibly corresponds to TRBD1 (6 bases). Between the trimmed V and J ends, which lost 3 bases and 3 bases, there was a span of 18 bases. The germline gives CDR1 MNHEY, CDR2 SMNVEV (reference sequence). This CDR3 has 16 residues. The CDR3 DNA reads TGTGCCAGCAGTTTTTATAGACAGGCGCCTCACTACGAGCAGTACTTC. Translated: CASSFYRQAPHYEQYF.

V gene TRBV19 combines with J gene TRBJ1-5, with a weak D call TRBD1 (6 bases). The CDR3 is made up of 16 amino acids. Germline CDR1 reads LNHDA; CDR2 reads SQIVND (reference sequence). V shed 5 bases and J shed 1 base, with 15 bases lying between them. This chain's CDR3 is CASSFRRTVSNQPQHF. The CDR3 region has the DNA TGTGCCAGTAGTTTCAGAAGGACAGTAAGCAATCAGCCCCAGCATTTT.